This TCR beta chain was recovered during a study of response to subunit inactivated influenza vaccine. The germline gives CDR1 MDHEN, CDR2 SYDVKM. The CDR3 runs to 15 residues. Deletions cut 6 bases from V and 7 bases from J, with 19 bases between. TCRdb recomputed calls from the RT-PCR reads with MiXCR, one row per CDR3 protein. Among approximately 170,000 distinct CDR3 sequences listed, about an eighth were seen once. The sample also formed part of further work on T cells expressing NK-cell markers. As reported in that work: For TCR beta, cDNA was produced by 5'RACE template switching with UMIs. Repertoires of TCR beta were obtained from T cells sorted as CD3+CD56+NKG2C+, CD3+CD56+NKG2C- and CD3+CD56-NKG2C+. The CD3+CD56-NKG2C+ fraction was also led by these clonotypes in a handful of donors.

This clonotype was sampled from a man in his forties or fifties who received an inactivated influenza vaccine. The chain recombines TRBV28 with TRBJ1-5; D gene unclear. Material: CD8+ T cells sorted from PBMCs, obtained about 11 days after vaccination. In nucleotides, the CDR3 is TGTGCCAGCAGGAAGACCGCGGGTCCGGGACAGCCCCAGCATTTT. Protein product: CASRKTAGPGQPQHF.